These 20 T cell receptor beta chains were all obtained from the same sample, sequenced in a study of shared clonotypes between healthy human individuals. Assay: immunoSEQ multiplex PCR; the TCRdb copy retains only in-frame clones and omits some. The data contain about 680,000 clones, about 74% of them singletons. Specimen: memory CD4+ T cells sorted from blood. Subset indicated: CD45RA-negative fraction. Every receptor here comes from a woman aged 25 to 45 in good health.

V and J are TRBV5-3 and TRBJ2-7, with 9 bases lining up with TRBD1. TRBV5-3 is given ORF status, its function remaining uncertain. The V gene end was trimmed by 6 bases and the J gene end by 3 bases; junction bases not matched to a gene: 19. This CDR3 region has 18 residues. CDR3 protein: CARTWGTGKVKTRYEQYF. CDR3 nucleotides: TGTGCCAGAACCTGGGGGACAGGGAAAGTTAAGACTCGCTACGAGCAGTACTTC.

This clone was counted at least ten times. V is TRBV27 and J is TRBJ2-1, with TRBD2 matching 7 bases. The CDR3 totals 15 residues. CDR1 and CDR2 from the germline V gene are MNHEY and SMNVEV (reference sequence). V trimming: 3 bases; J trimming: 8 bases; junction bases outside the gene matches: 10. CDR3 DNA sequence: TGTGCCAGCAGTTTGGGCGGGAGCTTTTTCGATGAGCAGTTCTTC. The encoded protein is CASSLGGSFFDEQFF.

This clone was seen a few times. CDR3 in DNA: TGCGCCAGCAGTCCGGGCCGGGGCAATCAGCCCCAGCATTTT. Encoded protein: CASSPGRGNQPQHF. The rearrangement links TRBV5-1 to TRBJ1-5, with no clear D. This CDR3 comprises 14 residues. Germline-derived CDR1 and CDR2 are SGHRS and YFSETQ. Trimming left V 5 bases short and J 2 bases short, with 11 bases between. The whole variable domain, remainder taken from reference TRBV5-1 and TRBJ1-5, is KAGVTQTPRYLIKTRGQQVTLSCSPISGHRSVSWYQQTPGQGLQFLFEYFSETQRNKGNFPGRFSGRQFSNSRSEMNVSTLELGDSALYLCASSPGRGNQPQHFGDGTRLSIL.

The chain couples TRBV19 to TRBJ1-5; D is undetermined. Germline CDR1 and CDR2: LNHDA and SQIVND (reference sequence). V was cut by 6 bases and J by 1 base, with 4 bases left in between. The CDR3 spans 12 residues. DNA of the CDR3: TGTGCCAGTAGGAGAAGCAATCAGCCCCAGCATTTT. This encodes CASRRSNQPQHF.

The chain couples TRBV28 to TRBJ1-3; D uncertain. CDR1 MDHEN and CDR2 SYDVKM come from the germline V gene. There are 18 residues in the CDR3. V dropped 2 bases and J dropped 4 bases, with 21 bases sitting between them. The CDR3 coding sequence is TGTGCCAGCAGTTTAATGCCCGGTCGGAGGCGCGGGGGAAACACCATATATTTT. This encodes CASSLMPGRRRGGNTIYF.

This chain connects TRBV28 to TRBJ2-5; possibly TRBD2 for D (5 bases). CDR1 is MDHEN, CDR2 SYDVKM, per germline. This CDR3 is built from 10 residues. The V end was cut by 6 bases, the J end by 7 bases, with 6 bases between. CDR3 nucleotide sequence: TGTGCCAGCAGCAGCGGGACCCAGTACTTC. The encoded protein is CASSSGTQYF.

The chain links TRBV23-1 to TRBJ2-7; D possibly corresponds to TRBD1 (6 bases). TRBV23-1 is an open reading frame whose function is uncertain. The CDR3 contains 17 residues. The V and J ends lost 6 bases and 7 bases respectively, with 28 bases between them. The CDR3: CASRTQGRDSKIQEQYF. The CDR3 DNA follows: TGCGCCAGCAGGACACAGGGTCGCGACTCCAAAATCCAAGAGCAGTACTTC.

This sequence joins TRBV19 and TRBJ1-5, with a tentative D call TRBD1 (5 bases). The CDR3 runs 14 residues. The V gene's germline CDR1 is LNHDA and CDR2 SQIVND (reference sequence). Trimming pared 3 bases from V and 7 bases from J, leaving 13 bases between. The CDR3 here is CASSMGQLGQPQHF. Written as DNA, the CDR3 is TGTGCCAGTAGTATGGGGCAACTAGGCCAGCCCCAGCATTTT.

The chain has TRBV6-1 and TRBJ2-1; 10 nucleotides align to TRBD2. Germline loops: CDR1 MNHNS, CDR2 SASEGT. Unmatched junction bases numbered 3, after V lost 4 bases and J lost 3 bases. The CDR3 has 15 residues. CDR3 in amino acids: CASSGTSGVYNEQFF. The CDR3 DNA follows: TGTGCCAGCAGTGGTACTAGCGGGGTCTACAATGAGCAGTTCTTC.

The chain employs TRBV6-1 and TRBJ2-1; possible D gene TRBD1, 5 bases. The V and J ends lost 10 bases and 0 bases respectively, with 10 bases between them. Germline V CDR1 and CDR2: MNHNS, SASEGT. This CDR3 is 13 amino acids long. The chain's CDR3 is CATEGVSYNEQFF. CDR3 bases: TGTGCCACCGAAGGGGTCTCCTACAATGAGCAGTTCTTC.

The chain is built from TRBV19 and TRBJ2-2, with D tentatively TRBD1 (6 bases). Trimming shortened V by 6 bases and J by 7 bases, and 15 bases separated the two germline ends. The CDR3 contains 14 residues. Germline CDR1 LNHDA, CDR2 SQIVND (reference sequence). Here the CDR3 DNA reads TGTGCCAGTAGCGAACAGGGATTCGTCGGGGAGCTGTTTTTT. Translating gives CASSEQGFVGELFF.

This clone was seen more than once but under ten times. Just one base apart from a much larger clone, this may be a read error. Additional DNA sequences in this sample encode the identical CDR3. This chain uses TRBV5-1 with TRBJ1-3; the match to TRBD1 covers 7 bases. The CDR3 sequence is 14 residues long. V gave up 4 bases and J gave up 2 bases; unmatched junction bases: 3. Per the germline V gene, CDR1 is SGHRS and CDR2 is YFSETQ. CDR3 loop: CASSQGTAGNTIYF. The CDR3, as DNA: TGCGCCAGCAGCCAAGGGACAGCTGGAAACACCATATATTTT.

The chain couples TRBV4-1 to TRBJ1-2; no firm D call. The V and J ends lost 0 bases and 2 bases respectively, with 10 bases between them. Germline CDR1 and CDR2: MGHRA and YSYEKL. The CDR3 length is 15 residues. CDR3 coding DNA: TGCGCCAGCAGCCAAGATGTCGCGATAAACTATGGCTACACCTTC. Its translation: CASSQDVAINYGYTF.

This clone occurred once. V and J are TRBV7-3 and TRBJ2-1; either TRBD1 or TRBD2 may supply D (5 bases each). Germline V CDR1 and CDR2: SGHTA, FQGTGA. The CDR3 runs 13 residues. V lost 8 bases and J lost 6, with 14 bases in between. The CDR3 is CASSRGVTNEQFF. In nucleotides, the CDR3 is TGTGCCAGCTCAAGGGGAGTCACCAATGAGCAGTTCTTC.

The V call is TRBV5-1, the J call TRBJ2-3; 8 nucleotides match TRBD1. CDR1 is SGHRS and CDR2 is YFSETQ in the germline V gene. J was trimmed by 0 bases and V by 4 bases; bases with no gene match: 7. The CDR3 runs to 16 residues. The CDR3 sequence is CASSRGPGGSTDTQYF. CDR3 DNA: TGCGCCAGCAGCCGGGGTCCAGGGGGCAGCACAGATACGCAGTATTTT.

The CDR3 DNA follows: TGTGCCAGCAGCCTCACAGGGGGCGGCGAGCAGTACTTC. This translates into CASSLTGGGEQYF. The J gene is TRBJ2-7, the V gene TRBV5-4; 9 positions match TRBD1. The CDR3 sequence is 13 residues long. V shed 4 bases and J 6 bases; nucleotides not matched to a gene: 5. Germline V gene sequence: CDR1 SGHNT, CDR2 YYREEE (reference sequence).

The chain couples TRBV9 to TRBJ2-3, with 11 nucleotides matching TRBD2. CDR3 length: 16 residues. The ends lost 2 bases at V and 5 bases at J; junction bases unmatched: 7. Germline V gene data show CDR1 as SGDLS and CDR2 as YYNGEE. CDR3 amino acids: CASSVTSGNHGDTQYF. Here the CDR3 DNA reads TGTGCCAGCAGCGTGACTAGCGGGAACCACGGAGATACGCAGTATTTT.

This rearrangement joins TRBV15 to TRBJ1-5; unclear D gene. This CDR3 has 16 amino acids. V lost 0 bases and J 5 bases, leaving 14 bases between the germline ends. Germline lookup yields CDR1 LNHNV and CDR2 YYDKDF (reference sequence). The CDR3 sequence: CATSREGTGGDQPQHF. The CDR3 nucleotides are TGTGCCACCAGCAGAGAGGGAACCGGAGGAGATCAGCCCCAGCATTTT. Based on the CDR3 plus reference TRBV15 and TRBJ1-5, the full variable domain is DAMVIQNPRYQVTQFGKPVTLSCSQTLNHNVMYWYQQKSSQAPKLLFHYYDKDFNNEADTPDNFQSRRPNTSFCFLDIRSPGLGDTAMYLCATSREGTGGDQPQHFGDGTRLSIL.

V usage is TRBV6-5 and J usage is TRBJ2-7; D not resolved. The CDR3 spans 13 residues. V lost 8 bases, J lost 0 bases, and 11 bases lay in between. CDR1 and CDR2 from the germline V gene are MNHEY and SVGAGI. CDR3 loop: CASQRVDSYEQYF. The CDR3 DNA reads TGTGCCAGCCAAAGGGTGGACTCCTACGAGCAGTACTTC.

As DNA, the CDR3 is TGTGCCAGCAGTTACTCTAAACTTACTACCCACGAGCAGTACTTC. Residues: CASSYSKLTTHEQYF. The chain employs TRBV6-5 and TRBJ2-7; no clear D gene. Trimming took off 0 bases at V and 5 bases at J, with 14 bases between the two ends. Germline CDR1 is MNHEY and CDR2 is SVGAGI. This CDR3 region has 15 residues.